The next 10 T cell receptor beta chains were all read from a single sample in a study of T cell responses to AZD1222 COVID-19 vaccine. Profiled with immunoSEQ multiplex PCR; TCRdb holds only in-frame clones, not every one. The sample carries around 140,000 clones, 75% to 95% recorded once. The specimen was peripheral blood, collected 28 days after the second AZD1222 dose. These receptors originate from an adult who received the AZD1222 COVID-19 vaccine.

CDR3 in DNA: TGCAGCGTTAATATCGGGGGCTGGGGAAGTGAAGCTTTCTTT. Its translation is CSVNIGGWGSEAFF. The chain couples TRBV29-1 to TRBJ1-1, with D perhaps TRBD1 (6 bases). V was clipped by 5 bases and J by 7 bases, with 20 bases between them. CDR3 length: 14 amino acids. Germline CDR1 and CDR2: SQVTM and ANQGSEA.

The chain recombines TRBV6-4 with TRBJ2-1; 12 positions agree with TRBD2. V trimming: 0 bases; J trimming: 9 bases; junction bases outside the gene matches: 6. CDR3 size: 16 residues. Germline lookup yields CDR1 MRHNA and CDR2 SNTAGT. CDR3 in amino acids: CASSDSASGRGSEQFF. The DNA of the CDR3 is TGTGCCAGCAGTGACTCGGCTAGCGGGAGGGGTAGTGAGCAGTTCTTC.

The CDR3 is CASSRTSSYEQYV. CDR3 DNA: TGTGCCAGCAGTAGGACCTCCTCCTACGAGCAGTACGTC. This sequence joins TRBV6-5 and TRBJ2-7, with D unresolved. With 5 bases removed from V and 0 bases from J, the gap between germline ends came to 8 bases. CDR1 and CDR2 from the germline V gene are MNHEY and SVGAGI. This CDR3 is 13 amino acids long.

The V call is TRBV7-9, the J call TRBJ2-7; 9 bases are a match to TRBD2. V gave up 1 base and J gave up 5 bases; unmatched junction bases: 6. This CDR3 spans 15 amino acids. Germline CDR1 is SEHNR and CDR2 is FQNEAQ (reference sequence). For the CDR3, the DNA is TGTGCCAGCAGCTTAGATAGCGGGAGTGCAAACGAGCAGTACGTC. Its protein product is CASSLDSGSANEQYV.

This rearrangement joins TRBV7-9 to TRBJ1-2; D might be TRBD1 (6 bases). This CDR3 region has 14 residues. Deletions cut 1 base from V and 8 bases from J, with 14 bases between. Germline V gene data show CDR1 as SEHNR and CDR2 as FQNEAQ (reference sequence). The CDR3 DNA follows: TGTGCCAGCAGCTTAGAGGAGGCCAGGGGAGGCTACACCTTC. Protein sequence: CASSLEEARGGYTF.

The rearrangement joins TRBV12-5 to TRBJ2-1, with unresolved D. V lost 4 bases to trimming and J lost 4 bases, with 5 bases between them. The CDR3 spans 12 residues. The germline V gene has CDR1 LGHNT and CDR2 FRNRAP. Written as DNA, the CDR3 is TGTGCTAGTGGTTCGTTATACAATGAGCAGTTCTTC. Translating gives CASGSLYNEQFF.

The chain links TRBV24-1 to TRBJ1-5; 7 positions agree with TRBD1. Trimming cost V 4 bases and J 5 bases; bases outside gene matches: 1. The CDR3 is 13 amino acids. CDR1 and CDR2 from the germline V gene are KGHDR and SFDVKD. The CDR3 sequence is CATSDTGDQPQHF. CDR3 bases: TGTGCCACCAGTGACACAGGGGATCAGCCCCAGCATTTT.

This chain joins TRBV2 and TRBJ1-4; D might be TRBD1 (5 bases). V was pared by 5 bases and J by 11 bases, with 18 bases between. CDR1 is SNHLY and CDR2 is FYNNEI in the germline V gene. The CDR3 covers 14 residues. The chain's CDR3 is CASSPGIGGFKLFF. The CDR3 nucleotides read TGTGCCAGCAGTCCCGGGATCGGGGGATTTAAACTGTTTTTT.

The CDR3 spells CASSLGTVNTGELFF. The DNA of the CDR3 is TGTGCCAGCAGCTTGGGGACAGTGAACACCGGGGAGCTGTTTTTT. The chain carries TRBV7-8 and TRBJ2-2; TRBD1 agrees at 7 bases. The CDR3 runs to 15 residues. Germline V gene lookup returns CDR1 SGHVS and CDR2 FQNEAQ. The V gene end was trimmed by 3 bases and the J gene end by 1 base; junction bases not matched to a gene: 2.

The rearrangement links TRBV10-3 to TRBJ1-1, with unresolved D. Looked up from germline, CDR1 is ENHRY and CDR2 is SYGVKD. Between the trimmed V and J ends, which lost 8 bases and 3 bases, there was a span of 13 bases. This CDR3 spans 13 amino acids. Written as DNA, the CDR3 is TGTGCCATCGTGACCCGGCCGGACACTGAAGCTTTCTTT. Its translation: CAIVTRPDTEAFF.